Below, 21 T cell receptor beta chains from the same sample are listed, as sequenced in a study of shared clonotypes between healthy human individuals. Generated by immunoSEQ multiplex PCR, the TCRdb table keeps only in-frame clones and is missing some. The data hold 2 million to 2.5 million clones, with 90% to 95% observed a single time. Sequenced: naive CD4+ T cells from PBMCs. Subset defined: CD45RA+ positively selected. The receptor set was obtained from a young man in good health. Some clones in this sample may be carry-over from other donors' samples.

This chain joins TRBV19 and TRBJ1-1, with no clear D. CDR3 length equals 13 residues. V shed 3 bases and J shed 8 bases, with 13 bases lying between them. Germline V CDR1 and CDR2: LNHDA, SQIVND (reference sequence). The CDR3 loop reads CASSIQSQREAFF. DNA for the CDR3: TGTGCCAGTAGTATCCAATCACAGAGAGAAGCTTTCTTT.

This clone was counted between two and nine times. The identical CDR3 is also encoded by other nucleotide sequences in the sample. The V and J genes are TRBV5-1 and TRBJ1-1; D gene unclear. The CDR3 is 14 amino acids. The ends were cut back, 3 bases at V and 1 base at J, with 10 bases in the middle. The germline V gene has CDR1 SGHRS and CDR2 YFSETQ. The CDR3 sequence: CASSSTGPNTEAFF. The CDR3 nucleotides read TGCGCCAGCAGCTCGACGGGCCCGAACACTGAAGCTTTCTTT.

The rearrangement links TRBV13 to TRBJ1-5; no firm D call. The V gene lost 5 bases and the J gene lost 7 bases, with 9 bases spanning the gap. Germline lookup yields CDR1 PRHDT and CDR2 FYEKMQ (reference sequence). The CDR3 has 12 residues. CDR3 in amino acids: CASSVLGQPQHF. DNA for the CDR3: TGTGCCAGCAGCGTTTTGGGGCAGCCCCAGCATTTT.

CDR3 sequence: CASSPGLAGGADGELFF. CDR3 nucleotide sequence: TGCGCCAGCAGTCCCGGCCTGGCAGGGGGCGCGGACGGGGAGCTGTTTTTT. The V gene is TRBV23-1, the J gene TRBJ2-2, with 8 bases that match TRBD1. TRBV23-1 counts as an open reading frame of uncertain function. The V segment lost 4 bases and the J segment 7 bases; nucleotides outside the gene matches: 14. This CDR3 has 17 amino acids.

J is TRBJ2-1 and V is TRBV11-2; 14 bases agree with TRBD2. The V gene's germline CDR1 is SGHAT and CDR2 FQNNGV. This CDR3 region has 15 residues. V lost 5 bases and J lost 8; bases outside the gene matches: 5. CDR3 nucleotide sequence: TGTGCCAGCAGCCCGGGACTAGCGGGAGTCCATGAGCAGTTCTTC. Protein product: CASSPGLAGVHEQFF.

The CDR3 region has the DNA TGTGCCAGCAGTGAATTGCACAGACATAAGAACACTGAAGCTTTCTTT. This encodes CASSELHRHKNTEAFF. The J gene is TRBJ1-1, the V gene TRBV6-1; D is unresolved. V was trimmed by 2 bases and J by 1 base, leaving 14 bases between them. The CDR3 contains 16 residues. The germline V gene encodes CDR1 MNHNS and CDR2 SASEGT.

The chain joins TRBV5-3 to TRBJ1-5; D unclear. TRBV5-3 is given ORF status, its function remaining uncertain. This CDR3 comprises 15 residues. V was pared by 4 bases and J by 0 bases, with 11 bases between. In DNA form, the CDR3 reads TGTGCCAGAAGCCATTTGGGAGTTAGCAATCAGCCCCAGCATTTT. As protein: CARSHLGVSNQPQHF.

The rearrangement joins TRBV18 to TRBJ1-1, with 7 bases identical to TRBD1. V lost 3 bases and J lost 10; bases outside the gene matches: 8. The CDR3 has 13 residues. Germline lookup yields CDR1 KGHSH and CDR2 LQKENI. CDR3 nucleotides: TGTGCCAGCTCACCGGGAACAGGGGACGTAGCTTTCTTT. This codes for CASSPGTGDVAFF.

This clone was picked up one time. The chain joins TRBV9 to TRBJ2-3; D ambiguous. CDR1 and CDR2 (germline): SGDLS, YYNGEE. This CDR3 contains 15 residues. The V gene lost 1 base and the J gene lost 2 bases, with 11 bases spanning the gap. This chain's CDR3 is CASSVRSLTTDTQYF. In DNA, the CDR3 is TGTGCCAGCAGCGTAAGGTCACTCACCACAGATACGCAGTATTTT. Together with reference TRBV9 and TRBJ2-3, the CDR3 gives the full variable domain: DSGVTQTPKHLITATGQRVTLRCSPRSGDLSVYWYQQSLDQGLQFLIQYYNGEERAKGNILERFSAQQFPDLHSELNLSSLELGDSALYFCASSVRSLTTDTQYFGPGTRLTVL.

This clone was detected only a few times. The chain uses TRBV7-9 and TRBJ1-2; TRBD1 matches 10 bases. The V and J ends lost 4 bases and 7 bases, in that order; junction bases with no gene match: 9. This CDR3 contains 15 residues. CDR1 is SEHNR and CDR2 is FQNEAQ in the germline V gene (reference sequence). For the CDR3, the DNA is TGTGCCAGCAGCTCCACGACAGGGGGCTACGGTGGCTACACCTTC. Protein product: CASSSTTGGYGGYTF.

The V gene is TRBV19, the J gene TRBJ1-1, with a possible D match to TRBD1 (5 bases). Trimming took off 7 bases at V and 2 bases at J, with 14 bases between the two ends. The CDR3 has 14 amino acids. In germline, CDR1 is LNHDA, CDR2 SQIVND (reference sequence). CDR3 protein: CASKRQPSNTEAFF. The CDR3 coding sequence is TGTGCCAGTAAAAGACAGCCCTCTAACACTGAAGCTTTCTTT.

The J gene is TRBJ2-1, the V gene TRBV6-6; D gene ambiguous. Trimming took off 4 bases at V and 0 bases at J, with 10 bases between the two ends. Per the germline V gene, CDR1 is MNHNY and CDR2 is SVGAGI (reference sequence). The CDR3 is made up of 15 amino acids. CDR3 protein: CASSLTTSSYNEQFF. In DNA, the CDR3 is TGTGCCAGCAGTTTAACTACGAGCTCCTACAATGAGCAGTTCTTC.

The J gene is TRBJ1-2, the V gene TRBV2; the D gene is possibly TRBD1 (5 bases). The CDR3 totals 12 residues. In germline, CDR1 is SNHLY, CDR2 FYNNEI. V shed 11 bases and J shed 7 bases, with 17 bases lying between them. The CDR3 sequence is CAARGDLVGYTF. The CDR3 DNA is TGTGCCGCGCGGGGGGACCTGGTTGGCTACACCTTC.

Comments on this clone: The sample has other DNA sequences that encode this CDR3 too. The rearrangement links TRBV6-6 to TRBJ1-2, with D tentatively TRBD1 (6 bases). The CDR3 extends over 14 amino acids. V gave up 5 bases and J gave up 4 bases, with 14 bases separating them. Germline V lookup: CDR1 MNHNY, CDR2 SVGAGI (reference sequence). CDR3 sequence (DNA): TGTGCCAGCAGTACCCAAGGGACATCCTATGGCTACACCTTC. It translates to CASSTQGTSYGYTF.

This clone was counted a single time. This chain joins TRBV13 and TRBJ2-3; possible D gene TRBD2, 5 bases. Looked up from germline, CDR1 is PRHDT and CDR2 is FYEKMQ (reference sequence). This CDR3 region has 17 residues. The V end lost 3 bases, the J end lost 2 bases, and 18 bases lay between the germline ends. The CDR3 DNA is TGTGCCAGCAGCTTTATATGGCTAGCCGGGTCCACAGATACGCAGTATTTT. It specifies CASSFIWLAGSTDTQYF.

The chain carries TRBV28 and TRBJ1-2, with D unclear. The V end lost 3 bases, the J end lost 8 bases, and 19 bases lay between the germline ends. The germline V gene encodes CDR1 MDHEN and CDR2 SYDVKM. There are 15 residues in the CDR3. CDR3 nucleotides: TGTGCCAGCAGTTTCCAGACGGCCACTGTGGAAGGCTACACCTTC. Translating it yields CASSFQTATVEGYTF.

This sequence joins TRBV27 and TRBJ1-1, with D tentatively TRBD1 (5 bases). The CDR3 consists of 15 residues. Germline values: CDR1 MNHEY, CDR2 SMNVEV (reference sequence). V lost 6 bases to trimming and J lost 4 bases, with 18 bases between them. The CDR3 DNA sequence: TGTGCCAGCAGGCCCCTATGGGGCATTGGCACTGAAGCTTTCTTT. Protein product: CASRPLWGIGTEAFF.

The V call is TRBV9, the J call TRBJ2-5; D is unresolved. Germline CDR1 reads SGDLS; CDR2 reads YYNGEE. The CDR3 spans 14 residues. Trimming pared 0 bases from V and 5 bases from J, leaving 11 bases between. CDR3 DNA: TGTGCCAGCAGCGTAGGTCGGGTGGGGGAGACCCAGTACTTC. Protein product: CASSVGRVGETQYF. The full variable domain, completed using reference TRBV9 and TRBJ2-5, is DSGVTQTPKHLITATGQRVTLRCSPRSGDLSVYWYQQSLDQGLQFLIQYYNGEERAKGNILERFSAQQFPDLHSELNLSSLELGDSALYFCASSVGRVGETQYFGPGTRLLVL.

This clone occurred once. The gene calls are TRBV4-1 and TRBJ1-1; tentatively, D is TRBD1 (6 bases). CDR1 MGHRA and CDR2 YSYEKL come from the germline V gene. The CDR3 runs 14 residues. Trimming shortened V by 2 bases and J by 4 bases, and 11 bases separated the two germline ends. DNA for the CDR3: TGCGCCAGCAGCCAAACTGCAGGGGCCACTGAAGCTTTCTTT. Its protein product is CASSQTAGATEAFF.

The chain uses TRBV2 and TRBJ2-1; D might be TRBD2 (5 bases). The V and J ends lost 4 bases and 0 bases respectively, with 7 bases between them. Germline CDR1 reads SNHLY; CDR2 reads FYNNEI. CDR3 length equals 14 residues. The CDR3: CASSGERSYNEQFF. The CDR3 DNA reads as TGTGCCAGCAGTGGGGAGCGCTCCTACAATGAGCAGTTCTTC.

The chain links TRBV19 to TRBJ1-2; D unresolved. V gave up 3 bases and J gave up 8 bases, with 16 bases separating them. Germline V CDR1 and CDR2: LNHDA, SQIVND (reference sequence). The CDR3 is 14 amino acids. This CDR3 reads CASSIGPRERGYTF. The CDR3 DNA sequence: TGTGCCAGTAGTATCGGGCCCCGGGAGCGGGGCTACACCTTC.